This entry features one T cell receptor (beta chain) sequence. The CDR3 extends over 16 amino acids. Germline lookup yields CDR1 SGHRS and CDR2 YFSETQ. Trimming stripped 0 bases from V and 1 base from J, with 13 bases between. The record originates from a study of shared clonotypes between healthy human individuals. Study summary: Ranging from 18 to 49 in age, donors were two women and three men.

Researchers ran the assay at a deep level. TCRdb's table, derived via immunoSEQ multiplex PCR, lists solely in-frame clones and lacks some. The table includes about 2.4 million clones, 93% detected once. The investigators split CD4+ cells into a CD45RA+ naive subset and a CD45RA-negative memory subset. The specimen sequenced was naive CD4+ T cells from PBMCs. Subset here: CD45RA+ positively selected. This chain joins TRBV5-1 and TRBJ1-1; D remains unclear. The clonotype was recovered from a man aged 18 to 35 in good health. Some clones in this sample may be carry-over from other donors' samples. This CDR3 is CASSLDRRVGNTEAFF. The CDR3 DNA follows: TGCGCCAGCAGCTTGGACCGACGTGTTGGGAACACTGAAGCTTTCTTT.